This TCR beta chain was identified during a study of regulatory T cells in long-lasting Graves disease (dated by TCRdb to 2020 to 2022). Looking at the study overall: Patients with newly diagnosed Graves' disease had been on antithyroid drugs for under 3 months. Peripheral blood TCR sequencing and RNA sequencing compared persistent Graves' disease patients with newly diagnosed Graves' disease patients. The study was registered as a clinical trial and conducted in China. TCR sequencing covered about 13 persistent and around 20 newly diagnosed Graves' disease patients, some 33 samples in total. Paper-wide results and their limitations: Preferential use of TRBV28, TRBJ1-2 and TRBJ2-5 was observed in persistent disease, whereas TRBV20-1 and TRBJ2-1 were favored in newly diagnosed disease. Patients with persistent disease shared more public clonotypes (about 2,700) than newly diagnosed patients did (more than 900). Peripheral blood alone was examined, since thyroid tissue, which constituted the primary lesion, could not be accessed. The small sample size was acknowledged by the authors as a limitation that may reduce accuracy. Only the TCR beta chain was sequenced and analyzed. Compared with newly diagnosed patients, persistent Graves' disease patients had lower TCR Shannon entropy and fewer highly expanded clones, which suggests clonal expansion.

This clonotype was recorded at least ten times. Its antigen is still unknown. Base qualities were left out, and no much larger clone turns up one base away. Library generation was performed with multiplex PCR. TCRdb shows the sequencer as Illumina HiSeq 4000. CDR3 regions were amplified by Arm-PCR with iRepertoire HTBI primers to construct TCR beta libraries. Before sequencing, the PCR products underwent gel purification. The authors' analysis ran thus. Gene usage analysis of CDR3 amino acid clonotypes relied on the 55 to 80 TRBV and 12 to 15 TRBJ segments identified across samples. COPE and FqMerger were used to merge the filtered high-quality paired reads into contigs. BLAST was used to align contigs to the IMGT TRBV, TRBD and TRBJ reference genes, and CDR3 was defined following IMGT. Any clonotype with a frequency above 0.1% was counted as a highly expanded clone. Repertoire diversity was measured by Shannon entropy, and V-J evenness by the Gini coefficient. Public clonotypes were defined as clonotypes shared by more than one individual. The public reads were reprocessed in TCRdb via fastp at Q25 and MiXCR, keeping in-frame beta chains. Rows matching on CDR3 protein sequence are summarized as one entry with the most common DNA and genes. The V and J calls and clone size are TCRdb's, not the authors'. Across this sample there are hundreds of thousands of distinct CDR3 sequences, with about 13% seen only once. The ten most abundant clones make up 10% of the sample.

Per the publication, the time point label means: newly diagnosed GD, antithyroid drugs for less than 3 months. For both TCR sequencing and RNA sequencing, RNA was extracted from PBMCs using TRIzol. Graves' disease was diagnosed according to American Thyroid Association guidelines. Recruitment of patients was carried out at an endocrinology department in Xi'an, China. Each patient gave around 9.2 milliliters of peripheral blood, collected in an EDTA anticoagulant tube. Ficoll Paque Plus density gradient separation was used to isolate PBMCs, and no further T cell sorting was done. An Agilent 2100 Bioanalyzer and agarose gel were used to assess RNA quality, and a NanoDrop 2000 was used to measure RNA concentration. V and J lose 0 bases and 3 bases, and a span of 9 bases separates them. CDR1 and CDR2, looked up from the germline V gene, are MNHEY and SVGEGT. The CDR3 runs 14 amino acids, cysteine and phenylalanine included. Kept here is only the CDR3 DNA, which spans 42 bases and is read in frame from base 1.

These same data were also listed under a study on T cells in Graves' hyperthyroidism and ophthalmopathy. As the second publication notes: A patient counted as having stable Graves' hyperthyroidism if no progression to ophthalmopathy occurred over 18 months of follow-up. Hyperthyroidism patients were newly diagnosed, had a disease duration of under 2 months, and were aged 18 to 65 years. The study excluded patients with uncontrolled infections, other autoimmune diseases, pregnancy or lactation. Diagnoses were based on clinical symptoms, serum thyroxine and TRAb, thyroid ultrasound and orbital computed tomography. For the first round of RT-PCR on the TCR CDR3, the HTBI primer set was used together with the Qiagen OneStep RT-PCR kit. Most expanded thyroid clonotypes (frequency above 0.001) were also found in blood, which suggests that blood repertoires may mirror thyroid immune responses. In cross-validation, a model built on a 13 V-J signature told ophthalmopathy apart from stable hyperthyroidism with 85% to 90% sensitivity and approximately 81% specificity, and in testing the same model reached 80%/75%. In validation, the model predicted progression to ophthalmopathy with around 71% sensitivity and around 72% specificity, a median of approximately 6.7 months before onset. To identify distinguishing TCR V-J signatures, a discovery cohort of about a hundred patients was used, comprising 40 to 45 with Graves' ophthalmopathy and approximately 58 with stable Graves' hyperthyroidism. Prospective prediction of ophthalmopathy was tested in an independent validation cohort consisting of some 20 hyperthyroidism patients and 15 to 17 patients who later progressed to ophthalmopathy. The 100 discovery patients were randomly split 7:3 into training and test sets. In about 6 Graves' hyperthyroidism patients, the study also compared T-cell repertoires from thyroid tissue with T-cell repertoires from blood. After blood sampling, hyperthyroidism patients were treated with methimazole at a starting dose of 30 mg daily, and ophthalmopathy patients were treated with high-dose intravenous methylprednisolone. The libraries were constructed in a second round of multiplex PCR and then size-selected and purified. Libraries were sequenced paired-end with 100 bp reads on an Illumina HiSeq2000. Raw data were processed with SOAPnuke, discarding reads with adapters, uncalled bases, mean Phred below 15, or no exact constant-primer or identifier match. COPE v1.2.5 was used to merge high-quality paired reads, and clonotypes were defined as unique nucleotide sequences. MiTCR v1.1 was used to align clonotypes to the IMGT TRBV, TRBD and TRBJ reference segments. The analysis was restricted to V-J combinations with a frequency above 0.0001, which together covered around 99% of the repertoires. A TCS score was defined as the ratio between F50 (clonal expansion) and ExV (chaos), using BLOSUM62-based TCRdist between CDR3 peptides within each V-J. Welch's t-statistics and random forest reduced around 510 V-J features to 13, which were used in a naive Bayes classifier (R e1071). Sample size was not statistically predetermined, and blinding of investigators to group allocation was not performed. The paper describes TCR Vbeta CDR3 sequencing of more than 120 peripheral blood samples, made up of roughly 45 ophthalmopathy patients, 70 to 80 hyperthyroidism patients and roughly 17 progressor patients.

The rearrangement joined TRBV6-2 or TRBV6-3 to TRBJ2-7; TRBD1 is perhaps the D gene, given 5 matching bases. The sample in question was peripheral blood mononuclear cells (PBMCs), obtained at new diagnosis, from a patient treated with antithyroid drugs. This receptor was obtained from a man under 40 with Graves disease. Donor details come from another sample of the same person, matched by shared clones. The CDR3 protein is CASSYSDKDYEQYF. The sequence in DNA is TGTGCCAGCAGTTACTCGGACAAGGACTACGAGCAGTACTTC.